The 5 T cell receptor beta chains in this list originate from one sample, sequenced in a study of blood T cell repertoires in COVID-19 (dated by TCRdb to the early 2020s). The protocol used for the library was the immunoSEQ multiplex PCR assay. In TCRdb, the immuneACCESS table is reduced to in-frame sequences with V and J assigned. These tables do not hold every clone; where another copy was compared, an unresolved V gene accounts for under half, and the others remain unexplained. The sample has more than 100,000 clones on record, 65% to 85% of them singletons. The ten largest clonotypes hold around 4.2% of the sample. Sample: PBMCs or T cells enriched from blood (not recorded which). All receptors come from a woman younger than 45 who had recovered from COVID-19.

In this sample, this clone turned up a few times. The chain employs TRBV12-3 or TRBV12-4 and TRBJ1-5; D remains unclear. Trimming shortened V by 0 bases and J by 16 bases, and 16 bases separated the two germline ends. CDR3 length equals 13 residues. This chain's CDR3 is CASSLAGSGEGHF. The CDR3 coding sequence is TGTGCCAGCAGTTTAGCCGGTAGCGGGGAAGGCCATTTT.

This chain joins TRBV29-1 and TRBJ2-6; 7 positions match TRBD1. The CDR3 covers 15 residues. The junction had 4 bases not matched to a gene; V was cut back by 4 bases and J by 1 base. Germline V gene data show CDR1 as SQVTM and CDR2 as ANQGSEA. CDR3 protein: CSVARQGSGANVLTF. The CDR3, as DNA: TGCAGCGTTGCCAGACAGGGTTCTGGGGCCAACGTCCTGACTTTC.

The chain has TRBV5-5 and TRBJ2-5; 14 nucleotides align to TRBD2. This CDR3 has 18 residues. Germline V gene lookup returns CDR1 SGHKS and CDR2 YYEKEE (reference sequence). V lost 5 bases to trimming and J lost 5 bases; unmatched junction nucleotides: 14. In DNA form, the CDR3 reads TGTGCCAGCAGTCTGGGACTAGCGGGAGCCCCTCACCGTGAGACCCAGTACTTC. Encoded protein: CASSLGLAGAPHRETQYF.

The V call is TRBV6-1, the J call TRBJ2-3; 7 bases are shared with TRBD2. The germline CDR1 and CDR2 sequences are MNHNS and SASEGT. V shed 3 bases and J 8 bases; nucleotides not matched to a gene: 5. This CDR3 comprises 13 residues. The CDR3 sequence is CASSDSSGGTQYF. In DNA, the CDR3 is TGTGCCAGCAGTGATTCTAGCGGCGGTACGCAGTATTTT.

This chain's CDR3 is CASSFSLAGVSSYEQYF. In DNA form, the CDR3 reads TGTGCCAGCAGCTTCAGCCTAGCGGGGGTTAGCTCCTACGAGCAGTACTTC. V gene TRBV5-4 combines with J gene TRBJ2-7; TRBD2 agrees at 10 bases. CDR3 length: 17 amino acids. CDR1 and CDR2 (germline): SGHNT, YYREEE (reference sequence). Germline trimming cut 2 bases from V and 0 bases from J; bases unmatched to any gene: 8.